This TCR beta chain originates from a study of blood T cells in healthy people across ages. To note about this clonotype: The antigen is undetermined.

The study's findings and limits: With donor CMV status unknown, expanded clonotype changes were possibly confounded.

A J-beta primer mix and a sample-barcoded 5' primer were used in a second PCR of roughly 6 to 12 cycles. TCRdb redid the calling of the 5' RACE reads with MiXCR, one entry per CDR3 protein. The sample includes fewer than 900,000 distinct CDR3 sequences, about 52% of them seen just once. Researchers collected ten milliliters of peripheral blood from every single donor. The extraction recovered at least 5.5 micrograms of total RNA per sample. The CDR3 loop spans 19 amino acids. Germline V gene data show CDR1 as MNHEY and CDR2 as SVGEGT. V and J are TRBV6-2 or TRBV6-3 and TRBJ2-4; TRBD2 matches at 10 bases. With the DNA end fitting TRBJ2-7 better, the J assignment may be wrong. Sequencing used blood. The TCR sequence derives from a woman aged 55-69 years in good health. For the CDR3, the DNA is TGTGCCAGCAGTTACACTCCGGGACTAGCGCCTCTAAGCTCCTACGAGCAGTACTTC. It translates to CASSYTPGLAPLSSYEQYF.